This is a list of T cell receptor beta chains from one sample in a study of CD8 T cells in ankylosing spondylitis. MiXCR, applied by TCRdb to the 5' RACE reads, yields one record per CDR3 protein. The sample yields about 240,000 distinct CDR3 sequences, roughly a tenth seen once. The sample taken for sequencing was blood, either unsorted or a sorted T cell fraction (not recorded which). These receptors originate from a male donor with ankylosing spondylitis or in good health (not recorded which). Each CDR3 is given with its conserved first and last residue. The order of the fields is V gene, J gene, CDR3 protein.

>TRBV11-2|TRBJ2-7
CASSLALAGVHEQYF
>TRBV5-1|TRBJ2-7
CASSLVGGLRIEQYF
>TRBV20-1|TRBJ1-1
CSAIKGTGVRSTEAFF
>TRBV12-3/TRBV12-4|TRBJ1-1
CASSLVWDLNTEAFF
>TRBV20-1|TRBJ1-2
CSARAVGGGNYGYTF
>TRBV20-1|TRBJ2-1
CSAREIERATYNEQFF
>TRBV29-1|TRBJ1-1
CSVGEGNTEAFF
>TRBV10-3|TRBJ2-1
CAISQLPQGQGGEQFF
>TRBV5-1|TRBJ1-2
CASSFGSGGNYGYTF
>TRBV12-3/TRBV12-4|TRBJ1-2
CASTTGSYGYTF
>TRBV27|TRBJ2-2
CASSLSGRAALNTGELFF
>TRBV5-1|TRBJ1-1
CASTGQVNTEAFF
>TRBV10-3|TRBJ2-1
CAIRWGGYNEQFF
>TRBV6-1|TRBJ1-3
CATCWDVEDTIYF
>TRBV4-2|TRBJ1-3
CASSQEVGERAGNTIYF
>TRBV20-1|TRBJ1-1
CSARVPLNTEAFF
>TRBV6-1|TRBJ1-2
CASRGTGVEGYTF
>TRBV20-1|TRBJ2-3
CSARDPLKGGPDSTDTQYF
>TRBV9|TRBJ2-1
CASSVANEQFF
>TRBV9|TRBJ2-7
CASSVAALAYEQYF
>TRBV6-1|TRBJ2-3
CASSPSLAGPRDTQYF
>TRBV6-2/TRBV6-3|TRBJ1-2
CASSYSTLNYGYTF
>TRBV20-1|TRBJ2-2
CSASGGANTGELFF
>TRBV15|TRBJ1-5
CATSRATGDSNQPQHF
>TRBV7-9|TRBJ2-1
CASSLGLGREQFF
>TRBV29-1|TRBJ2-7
CSAAPGAHSYEQYF
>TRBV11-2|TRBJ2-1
CASSPPPDFYNEQFF
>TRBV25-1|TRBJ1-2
CASTSGGANYGYTF
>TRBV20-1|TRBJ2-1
CSVGVFDEQFF
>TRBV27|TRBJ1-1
CASSQGQGYPVRAFF
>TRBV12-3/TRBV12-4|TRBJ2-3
CASSGKEALTSTDTQYF
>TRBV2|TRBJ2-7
CAGGTGGRYEQYF
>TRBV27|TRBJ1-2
CASSRDHNYGYTF
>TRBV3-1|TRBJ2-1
CASSYDGTDSNEQFF
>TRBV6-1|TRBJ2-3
CASSPGAVTSTDTQYF
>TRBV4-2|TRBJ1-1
CASSQSSGGVGTEAFF
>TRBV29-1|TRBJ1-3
CSISGAGNTIYF
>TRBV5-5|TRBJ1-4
CASSLVPGRINEKLFF
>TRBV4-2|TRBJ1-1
CASSQGQTNTEAFF
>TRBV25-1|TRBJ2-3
CASSDPGTGASDTQYF
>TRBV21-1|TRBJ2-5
CASSARGVSYVEQYF
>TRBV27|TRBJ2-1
CASSLGRYYNEQFF
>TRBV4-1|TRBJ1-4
CASSQDNEKLFF
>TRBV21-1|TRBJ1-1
CASSKEKSFGSCMTEAFF
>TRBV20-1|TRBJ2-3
CSAFRLGGTSDTQYF
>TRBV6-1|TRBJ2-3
CASEKGYTQYF
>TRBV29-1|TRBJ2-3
CSVEGGTDTQYF
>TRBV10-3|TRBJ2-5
CAIRGQEETQYF
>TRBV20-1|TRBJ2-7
CSARDPGTGAYEQYF
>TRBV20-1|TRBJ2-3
CSASRESTDTQYF
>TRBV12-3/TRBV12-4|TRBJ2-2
CASSSPQQGANTGELFF
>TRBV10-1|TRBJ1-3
CASSRDAGNTIYF
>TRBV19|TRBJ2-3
CASSIPGTSTDTQYF
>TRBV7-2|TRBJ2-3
CASSLGRRRQGADTQYF
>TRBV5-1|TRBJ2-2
CASSSGIGESTGELFF
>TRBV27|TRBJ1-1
CASSFRSLTERGTEAFF
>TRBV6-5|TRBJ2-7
CASSYRGDGFNEQYF
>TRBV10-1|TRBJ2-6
CASSGRLAANVLTF
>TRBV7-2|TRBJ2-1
CASSLGLAGGPEQFF